Here is one T cell receptor beta chain with its context. This clonotype was detected only a few times. The specificity of this receptor is unknown. No qualities accompany the bases; no much larger clone lies one base away. Per the publication, the treatment or condition label means: allogeneic hematopoietic cell transplantation with graft depleted of TCRalphabeta T cells and CD19 B cells. The children who served as transplant recipients had been given grafts of TCRalphabeta/CD19-depleted allogeneic hematopoietic cells. The CDR1 and CDR2 encoded by the germline V gene are MNHNS and SASEGT. The CDR3 spans 16 residues, from the cysteine through the phenylalanine. The CDR3 DNA has 48 bases and is translated from base 1. V is reduced by 8 bases and J by 6 bases, leaving a spacing of 20 bases between them. Library preparation was by PCR. For sequencing, an Illumina HiSeq 2500 was employed. To normalize quantification of the TCRbeta repertoire, the TCR libraries were built with molecular barcoding that relied on unique molecular identifiers. TCRdb itself trimmed the public reads at Q25 with fastp, ran MiXCR and retained productive beta chains. Rows are unified per CDR3 protein, each entry keeping the most common DNA and genes. For this sample there are roughly 490,000 distinct CDR3 sequences; about an eighth appear just once. The top ten clonotypes cover 13% to 15% of the sample.

These data belong to a study of T-cell reconstitution after alpha-beta-depleted transplantation in children (dated by TCRdb to about 2016). In the study overall: The study quantitatively tracked T-cell immune reconstitution after TCRalphabeta/CD19-depleted allogeneic hematopoietic cell transplantation in children using TCR repertoire profiling. Findings and caveats that apply to the study as a whole: Over the following months the frequencies of hyperexpanded clones went down, and after one year T-cell counts and TCRbeta diversity were mostly credited to newly produced T cells. In some patients, the high TCRbeta diversity seen at day 60 was put down to recipient T cells and intrathymic progenitors that had survived conditioning. Apparently early alphabetaT-cell count recovery about two months after transplant reportedly relied on only several hundred rapidly expanded clones derived from non-depleted graft cells.

Sequencing was performed on PBMCs, mostly from graft donor cells, taken 180 days after TCRalphabeta/CD19-depleted stem cell transplant. This sequence was found in a female patient aged 2-9 years who had a stem cell transplant for aplastic anemia, so the T cells may come from the graft donor. The chain couples TRBV6-1 to TRBJ1-6; TRBD1 is a weak D gene call, 5 bases matching. In nucleotide form, the sequence is TGTGCCAGCGTATCGACAGCCCGGAGGCGTAATTCACCCCTCCACTTT. Translated, it reads CASVSTARRRNSPLHF.